The 12 T cell receptor beta chains given below trace back to one sample, sequenced in a study of blood T cell repertoires in COVID-19 (dated by TCRdb to 2018 to 2021). The library was built by means of the immunoSEQ multiplex PCR assay. TCRdb holds this immuneACCESS table with in-frame rearrangements only. Some clones are missing; in checked studies, unresolved V genes explain under half, and the rest has no known cause. The sample yields about 160,000 clones; over 65% were counted once. Approximately 4% of the sample belongs to the ten largest clones. The sequencing sample was made of PBMCs or T cells enriched from blood (not recorded which). The receptors were gathered from a woman in her forties or fifties who had recovered from COVID-19.

This chain connects TRBV5-1 to TRBJ2-1, with 7 bases aligning to TRBD1. CDR3 length: 15 residues. J lost 0 bases, V lost 2 bases, and 2 bases had no gene match. Per the germline V gene, CDR1 is SGHRS and CDR2 is YFSETQ. As DNA, the CDR3 is TGCGCCAGCAGCTTCCCAGGGGGCTCCTACAATGAGCAGTTCTTC. Translated, it gives CASSFPGGSYNEQFF.

CDR3: CASKRKDSTNTGELFF. Here the CDR3 DNA reads TGTGCCAGTAAGCGGAAAGACTCGACGAACACCGGGGAGCTGTTTTTT. The chain recombines TRBV19 with TRBJ2-2; TRBD2 might be the D (5 bases). This CDR3 has 16 residues. Germline V CDR1 and CDR2: LNHDA, SQIVND (reference sequence). The germline V and J ends were trimmed by 7 bases and 0 bases, with 15 bases remaining between them.

This chain links TRBV7-8 with TRBJ1-4; the match to TRBD1 covers 8 bases. The CDR3 runs to 15 residues. Trimming took 6 bases from V and 8 from J; bases not matched to a gene: 11. Germline V lookup: CDR1 SGHVS, CDR2 FQNEAQ. The CDR3 sequence: CASSFVRTGIEKLFF. DNA for the CDR3: TGTGCCAGCAGTTTCGTCCGGACAGGGATCGAAAAACTGTTTTTT.

The rearrangement joins TRBV2 to TRBJ1-6; D might be TRBD1 (5 bases). V gave up 4 bases and J gave up 4 bases, with 11 bases separating them. The CDR3 is made up of 15 amino acids. Germline assignment: CDR1 SNHLY and CDR2 FYNNEI. CDR3 nucleotides: TGTGCCAGCAGTGTGGAACAGGCTTATAATTCACCCCTCCACTTT. Protein sequence: CASSVEQAYNSPLHF.

The chain carries TRBV9 and TRBJ2-2; D is perhaps TRBD1 (6 bases). The CDR3 sequence is 14 residues long. Germline assignment: CDR1 SGDLS and CDR2 YYNGEE. V lost 3 bases to trimming and J lost 5 bases, with 11 bases between them. This CDR3 is CASSAGTKTGELFF. The CDR3 region has the DNA TGTGCCAGCAGCGCCGGGACAAAAACCGGGGAGCTGTTTTTT.

The V gene is TRBV30, the J gene TRBJ2-1; TRBD2 might be the D (5 bases). The CDR3 runs to 13 residues. V lost 7 bases, J lost 3 bases, and 13 bases lay in between. The germline CDR1 and CDR2 sequences are GTSNPN and SVGIG (reference sequence). CDR3 coding DNA: TGTGCCTCAACCCGGGAAGGCTACAATGAGCAGTTCTTC. It encodes CASTREGYNEQFF. The full variable domain, in which reference TRBV30 and TRBJ2-1 provide the parts outside the CDR3, is SQTIHQWPATLVQPVGSPLSLECTVEGTSNPNLYWYRQAAGRGLQLLFYSVGIGQISSEVPQNLSASRPQDRQFILSSKKLLLSDSGFYLCASTREGYNEQFFGPGTRLTVL.

The gene calls are TRBV9 and TRBJ2-1; TRBD1 aligns across 9 bases. The CDR3 consists of 15 residues. CDR1 and CDR2 from the germline V gene are SGDLS and YYNGEE. J gave up 5 bases and V 4 bases, and 7 bases lay outside the gene matches. CDR3 nucleotide sequence: TGTGCCAGCAGCCCCCCGGGACAGGGAAACAATGAGCAGTTCTTC. It translates to CASSPPGQGNNEQFF. Variable domain in full (rest from reference TRBV9 and TRBJ2-1): DSGVTQTPKHLITATGQRVTLRCSPRSGDLSVYWYQQSLDQGLQFLIQYYNGEERAKGNILERFSAQQFPDLHSELNLSSLELGDSALYFCASSPPGQGNNEQFFGPGTRLTVL.

This clone was seen only once. As DNA, the CDR3 is TGTGCCAGCAGCAGGACAGGGAATAATCAGCCCCAGCATTTT. Its translation is CASSRTGNNQPQHF. The rearrangement links TRBV6-2 or TRBV6-3 to TRBJ1-5; 8 bases are a match to TRBD1. The germline gives CDR1 MNHEY, CDR2 SVGEGT. CDR3 length equals 14 residues. Trimming at V came to 6 bases and at J to 4 bases, leaving 5 bases not matched to a gene.

This clone has just one count. In the same sample, other DNA sequences code for this CDR3. This chain uses TRBV18 with TRBJ1-3; D might be TRBD1 (6 bases). Looked up from germline, CDR1 is KGHSH and CDR2 is LQKENI. This CDR3 spans 14 amino acids. V dropped 3 bases and J dropped 2 bases, with 8 bases sitting between them. CDR3 residues: CASSPAGAGNTIYF. CDR3 in DNA: TGTGCCAGCTCACCCGCAGGGGCTGGAAACACCATATATTTT.

This rearrangement joins TRBV7-9 to TRBJ2-3, with 7 bases fitting TRBD2. Unmatched junction bases numbered 7, after V lost 5 bases and J lost 2 bases. Germline-derived CDR1 and CDR2 are SEHNR and FQNEAQ (reference sequence). The CDR3 totals 15 residues. In DNA, the CDR3 is TGTGCCAGCAGCCCCTTCAGCGGGAACACAGATACGCAGTATTTT. Its translation: CASSPFSGNTDTQYF.

This clone was picked up a small number of times. The chain has TRBV6-5 and TRBJ1-1; tentative D call: TRBD1 (6 bases). The V end was cut by 5 bases, the J end by 2 bases, with 15 bases between. In germline, CDR1 is MNHEY, CDR2 SVGAGI. This CDR3 spans 15 amino acids. DNA for the CDR3: TGTGCCAGCAGTAGATCCCGGGGGGCCAACACTGAAGCTTTCTTT. It is translated as CASSRSRGANTEAFF.

The chain is built from TRBV30 and TRBJ1-2; D ambiguous. This CDR3 contains 13 residues. Germline CDR1 is GTSNPN and CDR2 is SVGIG (reference sequence). Trimming left V 0 bases short and J 4 bases short, with 9 bases between. CDR3 loop: CAWSVGLLYGYTF. In nucleotides, the CDR3 is TGTGCCTGGAGTGTTGGCCTGCTCTATGGCTACACCTTC.